This TCR beta chain derives from a study of T cell repertoires in cytomegalovirus infection. Study details: Indications came from public TCR beta signatures; they pointed to CMV infection and to a matching HLA type.

TCRdb re-called the reads with MiXCR, one entry per CDR3 protein. The data show under 150,000 distinct CDR3 sequences, with 20% to 30% seen just once and almost 35% held by the top ten. This clonotype was seen more than once but under ten times. Its antigen is not identified. Whole-study findings and limits: Clonotypes of TCR beta that were HLA-C-restricted and CMV-specific dominated the ex vivo response.

Sequenced: PBMCs, sequenced either directly or after in vitro stimulation (not recorded which). The receptor was isolated from a human donor in good health (CMV status not recorded). Some clones in this sample may be carry-over from other donors' samples.

The CDR3 DNA reads as TGTGCCAGCAGTGGACCGAACTCTGGGGCCAACGTCCTGACTTTC. This encodes CASSGPNSGANVLTF. V and J are TRBV12-3 or TRBV12-4 and TRBJ2-6; D is undetermined. The CDR3 consists of 15 residues. V was shortened by 5 bases and J by 0 bases, with 8 bases between the two germline ends.